This T cell receptor (beta chain) was observed in a study of T-cell memory formation after mild COVID-19 (dated by TCRdb to the early 2020s). Broadly, across the study: TCR sequence clusters from the two donors were largely donor specific. In a couple of donors, T-cell clones that expanded and contracted after mild COVID-19 were followed by sequencing TCRalpha and TCRbeta repertoires longitudinally. The cohort comprised two young, previously healthy adult volunteers, one female and one male.

Sequencing was carried out with an Illumina NovaSeq 6000. cDNA libraries for TCRalpha and TCRbeta were prepared by 5'RACE using constant-segment primers, with sample barcodes and unique molecular identifiers added. Trizol reagent was used to extract RNA from every sample. Libraries were amplified in two PCR steps, with a second sample barcode and Illumina TruSeq adapters added in the second step. Sequencing of the libraries was done on an Illumina NovaSeq, producing 2 x 150 bp paired-end reads. From the authors' description of their analysis: Reads were demultiplexed and collapsed into UMI-guided consensus sequences with migec v1.2.7. With mixcr v2.1.11, UMI consensuses were aligned to TRA and TRB V and J templates and assembled into clonotypes. Expanded or contracted clonotypes were those called significant by both edgeR and NoisET, with noise models trained on biological replicates. For edgeR calls, a false discovery rate-adjusted p below 0.01 and a log2 fold-change threshold of 1 were applied. As an exploratory analysis of dynamics, PCA with hierarchical clustering was applied to max-normalized trajectories of the 1000 most abundant clonotypes. Separately sequenced CD4+ and CD8+ repertoires were used to assign a CD4 or CD8 phenotype to each responding clone. TCRdb trimmed the raw reads at Q25, called clones with MiXCR and kept productive beta chains. Each CDR3 protein gets just one entry, which takes the most common genes and DNA from the rows behind it. The V and J calls and clone size come from TCRdb's table, not from the authors' own analysis. This sample lists around 340,000 distinct CDR3 sequences; approximately 15% were detected once. Approximately 22% of the sample lies in the top ten.

What the work shows at the level of the full study, not this receptor alone: Balanced CD4/CD8 phenotypes were observed for clones contracting from day 15 to 85, whereas a bias towards CD4+ was observed for a second wave of clones expanding from day 15 to 37. Contracting CD4+ clones appeared mostly in the CM and EM memory subsets, whereas CD8+ clones were enriched in EMRA. The second-wave clones that peaked on day 37 were not confirmed to be SARS-CoV-2 specific. The study included only a couple of mild cases, and larger cohorts that include severe cases with pre-infection samples were judged to be necessary. The detection of some responding clones in pre-infection memory suggests that pre-existing cross-reactive memory T cells joined the SARS-CoV-2 response.

This clonotype has a handful of counts. No cognate antigen has been identified for it. No much larger clone is present one base from it, and per-base qualities are unavailable. Ficoll-Paque density gradient centrifugation was the method used to isolate PBMCs. Inclusive of the bounding cysteine and phenylalanine, the CDR3 is 14 residues long. Just the 42-base CDR3 DNA is kept, in frame starting at base 1. V is trimmed back by 6 bases and J by 8 bases, and the junction contains 7 bases that no gene match accounts for. Via the germline V gene, CDR1 is MNHEY and CDR2 SVGEGT. The receptor was derived from a man between 18 and 35 years old who had mild COVID-19 (a few samples of this study predate the infection). The sample titles of this study are shuffled in the database, so cell type and time point are left out; the donor was told from shared clones. The chain is encoded by TRBV6-2 or TRBV6-3 joined to TRBJ2-1, with 10 central nucleotides matching TRBD1. Material: PBMCs or a T cell subset sorted from them (not recorded which). The nucleotides are TGTGCCAGCAGCCTGGGACAGGGGCAGGATGAGCAGTTCTTC. Its translation is CASSLGQGQDEQFF.